This TCR beta chain was profiled in a study of cytomegalovirus exposure and HLA in healthy donors. As for the study in general: Earlier, 117 million unique TCR beta sequences were recovered from about 200 million T cells by an analysis. Study-wide points: The study assumed roughly uniform donor sequencing depth for presence/absence analyses. TCR beta V- and J-gene trimming, according to a later analysis, was linked to a missense DCLRE1C variant.

PCR primers comprised 60 Vbeta and 13 Jbeta primers. Assay: immunoSEQ multiplex PCR; the TCRdb copy retains only in-frame clones and omits some. The profile shows some 130,000 clones, under 90% of them singletons. Of note for this clone: What it recognizes is unknown.

J was trimmed by 6 bases and V by 4 bases; bases with no gene match: 6. Germline values: CDR1 LGHNA, CDR2 YSLEER. The CDR3 has 14 residues. Input material: PBMCs. The gene calls are TRBV4-3 and TRBJ2-7; 10 bases line up with TRBD1. This receptor was taken from a man younger than 35 in good health and CMV-seronegative. For the CDR3, the DNA is TGCGCCAGCAGCCTCCGACAGGGGGCGGCCGAGCAGTACTTC. Encoded protein: CASSLRQGAAEQYF.